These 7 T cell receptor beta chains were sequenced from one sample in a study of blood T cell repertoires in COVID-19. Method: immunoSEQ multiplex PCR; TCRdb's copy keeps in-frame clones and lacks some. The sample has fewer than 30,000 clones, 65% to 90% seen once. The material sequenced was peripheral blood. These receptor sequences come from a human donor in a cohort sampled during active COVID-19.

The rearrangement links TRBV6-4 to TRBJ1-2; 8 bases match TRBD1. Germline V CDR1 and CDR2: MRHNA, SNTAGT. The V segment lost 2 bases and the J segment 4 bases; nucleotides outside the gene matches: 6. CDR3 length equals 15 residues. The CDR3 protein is CASSDPGTGFYGYTF. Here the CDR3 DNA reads TGTGCCAGCAGTGACCCCGGGACAGGCTTCTATGGCTACACCTTC.

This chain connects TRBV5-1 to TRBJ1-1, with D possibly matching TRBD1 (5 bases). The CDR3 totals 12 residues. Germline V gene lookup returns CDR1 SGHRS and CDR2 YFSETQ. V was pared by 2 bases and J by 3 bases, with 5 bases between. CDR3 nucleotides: TGCGCCAGCAGCTTAGGGGACACTGAAGCTTTCTTT. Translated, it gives CASSLGDTEAFF.

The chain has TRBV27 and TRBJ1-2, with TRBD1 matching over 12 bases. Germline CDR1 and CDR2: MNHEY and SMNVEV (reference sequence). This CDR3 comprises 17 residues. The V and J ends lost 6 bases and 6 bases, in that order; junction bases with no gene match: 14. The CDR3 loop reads CASSYTGTGGDWDGYTF. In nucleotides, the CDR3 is TGTGCCAGCAGCTACACCGGGACAGGGGGCGATTGGGATGGCTACACCTTC.

The CDR3 DNA is TGTGCCAGCAGCAAAGACCTAGCGGGTTATTACCTCGCTAGTGCCCAGTACTTC. Amino acids: CASSKDLAGYYLASAQYF. J is TRBJ2-5 and V is TRBV21-1; TRBD2, as called in the table, went unchecked against the DNA. TRBV21-1 is a pseudogene segment. This CDR3 is built from 18 residues.

The CDR3 protein is CASSLRQGGELFF. The CDR3 nucleotides read TGTGCCAGCAGCCTACGACAGGGCGGGGAGCTGTTTTTT. The rearrangement joins TRBV7-2 to TRBJ2-2, with 7 nucleotides matching TRBD1. V shed 5 bases, J shed 7 bases, and the junction held 4 bases outside the gene matches. The CDR3 totals 13 residues. Germline-derived CDR1 and CDR2 are SGHTA and FQGNSA.

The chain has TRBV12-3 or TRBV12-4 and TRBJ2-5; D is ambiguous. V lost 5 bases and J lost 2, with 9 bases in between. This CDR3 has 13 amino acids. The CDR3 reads CASSPRLQETQYF. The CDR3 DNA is TGTGCCAGCAGTCCGCGGCTTCAAGAGACCCAGTACTTC.

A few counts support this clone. The CDR3 is CASSYPGTGAYEQYF. The CDR3 nucleotides read TGTGCCAGCAGTTACCCCGGGACAGGGGCCTACGAGCAGTACTTC. The rearrangement joins TRBV6-6 to TRBJ2-7; 10 bases line up with TRBD1. The CDR3 is 15 residues long. The V and J ends lost 2 bases and 2 bases, in that order; junction bases with no gene match: 3. The germline CDR1 and CDR2 sequences are MNHNY and SVGAGI (reference sequence).